The rows below give T cell receptor beta chains drawn from one sample of a study of blood T cell repertoires in COVID-19. Measured with immunoSEQ multiplex PCR; TCRdb has only the in-frame clones, and not every one. The table has approximately 170,000 clones, 70% to 90% seen once; the top ten hold around 2.9%. Sequencing was performed on peripheral blood. The receptors shown here come from a woman of 80 years or more with COVID-19, enrolled during active disease. Both conserved end residues are part of each CDR3. Each record gives: clone size, V gene, J gene, D gene, CDR3 protein, CDR3 DNA. D genes are given only for firm matches. Clone size is shown for a subset of rows, as once, few, many or a class of expanded clone.

clone_size: .
v_call: TRBV29-1
j_call: TRBJ1-2
d_call: .
cdr3_aa: CSVDVGTHYGYTF
cdr3_nt: TGCAGCGTTGATGTCGGGACACACTATGGCTACACCTTC

clone_size: .
v_call: TRBV5-4
j_call: TRBJ2-3
d_call: .
cdr3_aa: CASSTTGSTDTQYF
cdr3_nt: TGTGCCAGCAGCACCACAGGGAGCACAGATACGCAGTATTTT

clone_size: .
v_call: TRBV6-5
j_call: TRBJ2-1
d_call: .
cdr3_aa: CASSTYNEQFF
cdr3_nt: TGTGCCAGCAGCACCTACAATGAGCAGTTCTTC

clone_size: .
v_call: TRBV27
j_call: TRBJ2-2
d_call: TRBD1
cdr3_aa: CASSYRGRGTGELFF
cdr3_nt: TGTGCCAGCAGTTACAGGGGGCGGGGCACCGGGGAGCTGTTTTTT

clone_size: .
v_call: TRBV28
j_call: TRBJ1-5
d_call: .
cdr3_aa: CASSLGGLKVELGNQPQHF
cdr3_nt: TGTGCCAGCAGCCTTGGGGGGTTAAAGGTGGAATTGGGCAATCAGCCCCAGCATTTT

clone_size: .
v_call: TRBV27
j_call: TRBJ1-3
d_call: .
cdr3_aa: CASSLGTTGNTIYF
cdr3_nt: TGTGCCAGCAGTTTGGGGACAACAGGAAACACCATATATTTT

clone_size: .
v_call: TRBV9
j_call: TRBJ2-7
d_call: .
cdr3_aa: CASSEGLRAYEQYF
cdr3_nt: TGTGCCAGCAGCGAGGGACTCAGGGCCTACGAGCAGTACTTC

clone_size: .
v_call: TRBV18
j_call: TRBJ1-2
d_call: .
cdr3_aa: CASSPQGVDGYTF
cdr3_nt: TGTGCCAGCTCACCTCAGGGTGTGGATGGCTACACCTTC

clone_size: few
v_call: TRBV2
j_call: TRBJ1-3
d_call: .
cdr3_aa: CASSVGVNTIYF
cdr3_nt: TGTGCCAGCAGTGTGGGAGTAAACACCATATATTTT

clone_size: once
v_call: TRBV29-1
j_call: TRBJ1-3
d_call: .
cdr3_aa: CSVEGTSGNTIYF
cdr3_nt: TGCAGCGTTGAGGGGACATCTGGAAACACCATATATTTT

clone_size: .
v_call: TRBV11-3
j_call: TRBJ1-5
d_call: TRBD1
cdr3_aa: CASSLPGQGVPSNQPQHF
cdr3_nt: TGTGCCAGCAGCTTACCGGGACAGGGAGTTCCTAGCAATCAGCCCCAGCATTTT

clone_size: .
v_call: TRBV9
j_call: TRBJ1-1
d_call: TRBD1
cdr3_aa: CASSVAGDRGVMNTEAFF
cdr3_nt: TGTGCCAGCAGCGTGGCGGGAGACAGGGGGGTAATGAACACTGAAGCTTTCTTT

clone_size: .
v_call: TRBV7-2
j_call: TRBJ2-5
d_call: TRBD2
cdr3_aa: CASSSHGTSGETQYF
cdr3_nt: TGTGCCAGCAGCTCGCACGGGACTAGCGGAGAGACCCAGTACTTC

clone_size: .
v_call: TRBV2
j_call: TRBJ1-4
d_call: TRBD1
cdr3_aa: CASSEGGTANEKLFF
cdr3_nt: TGTGCCAGCAGTGAAGGAGGGACAGCTAATGAAAAACTGTTTTTT

clone_size: once
v_call: TRBV7-2
j_call: TRBJ1-2
d_call: TRBD1
cdr3_aa: CASSLTRTGNYGYTF
cdr3_nt: TGTGCCAGCAGCCTAACCAGGACAGGGAACTATGGCTACACCTTC

clone_size: .
v_call: TRBV18
j_call: TRBJ1-2
d_call: .
cdr3_aa: CASSPEGGLAYGYTF
cdr3_nt: TGTGCCAGCTCACCCGAGGGAGGTCTCGCTTATGGCTACACCTTC

clone_size: .
v_call: TRBV9
j_call: TRBJ2-7
d_call: TRBD2
cdr3_aa: CASSVEGRGRDEQYF
cdr3_nt: TGTGCCAGCAGCGTAGAAGGACGTGGGAGGGACGAGCAGTACTTC

clone_size: .
v_call: TRBV2
j_call: TRBJ1-1
d_call: .
cdr3_aa: CASSPRNTEAFF
cdr3_nt: TGTGCCAGCTCCCCGAGGAACACTGAAGCTTTCTTT

clone_size: once
v_call: TRBV5-1
j_call: TRBJ2-1
d_call: .
cdr3_aa: CASSMDTYNEQFF
cdr3_nt: TGCGCCAGCAGCATGGACACCTACAATGAGCAGTTCTTC

clone_size: .
v_call: TRBV5-1
j_call: TRBJ2-5
d_call: TRBD1
cdr3_aa: CASSTGAGGEQETQYF
cdr3_nt: TGCGCCAGCAGCACTGGGGCAGGGGGCGAGCAAGAGACCCAGTACTTC

clone_size: .
v_call: TRBV5-1
j_call: TRBJ2-3
d_call: TRBD2
cdr3_aa: CASSLMGLAGGWWGTDTQYF
cdr3_nt: TGCGCCAGCAGCTTAATGGGACTAGCGGGAGGGTGGTGGGGCACAGATACGCAGTATTTT

clone_size: .
v_call: TRBV6-2/TRBV6-3
j_call: TRBJ2-7
d_call: TRBD2
cdr3_aa: CASSTGGAEQYF
cdr3_nt: TGTGCCAGCAGTACGGGGGGGGCCGAGCAGTACTTC

clone_size: .
v_call: TRBV7-9
j_call: TRBJ2-2
d_call: TRBD1
cdr3_aa: CASSFGDRGTGELFF
cdr3_nt: TGTGCCAGCAGCTTTGGGGACAGGGGCACCGGGGAGCTGTTTTTT

clone_size: once
v_call: TRBV7-3
j_call: TRBJ2-2
d_call: .
cdr3_aa: CASSLMGTNTGELFF
cdr3_nt: TGTGCCAGCAGCTTAATGGGGACAAACACCGGGGAGCTGTTTTTT

clone_size: .
v_call: TRBV7-2
j_call: TRBJ1-1
d_call: TRBD1
cdr3_aa: CASSLRRPPRGRGTEAFF
cdr3_nt: TGTGCCAGCAGCTTAAGGCGGCCCCCGAGGGGGCGCGGGACTGAAGCTTTCTTT

clone_size: .
v_call: TRBV5-1
j_call: TRBJ1-4
d_call: .
cdr3_aa: CASSPLQGRDEKLFF
cdr3_nt: TGCGCCAGCAGCCCGCTCCAGGGTAGGGATGAAAAACTGTTTTTT

clone_size: .
v_call: TRBV5-6
j_call: TRBJ1-6
d_call: .
cdr3_aa: CASSRPRGGSFNSPLHF
cdr3_nt: TGTGCCAGCAGCCGTCCGAGGGGAGGGTCTTTTAATTCACCCCTCCACTTT

clone_size: .
v_call: TRBV7-9
j_call: TRBJ1-6
d_call: .
cdr3_aa: CASSLLNSPLHF
cdr3_nt: TGTGCCAGCAGCTTACTTAATTCACCCCTCCACTTT

clone_size: .
v_call: TRBV5-6
j_call: TRBJ2-5
d_call: .
cdr3_aa: CASSFQGVETQYF
cdr3_nt: TGTGCCAGCAGCTTCCAAGGGGTAGAGACCCAGTACTTC

clone_size: .
v_call: TRBV7-2
j_call: TRBJ2-3
d_call: .
cdr3_aa: CASSLVRGSDTQYF
cdr3_nt: TGTGCCAGCAGCTTAGTTAGGGGGTCAGATACGCAGTATTTT

clone_size: .
v_call: TRBV2
j_call: TRBJ1-2
d_call: .
cdr3_aa: CASSVEYLYGYTF
cdr3_nt: TGTGCCAGCAGTGTTGAGTACCTATATGGCTACACCTTC

clone_size: once
v_call: TRBV30
j_call: TRBJ1-1
d_call: .
cdr3_aa: CAWSPTGIKNTEAFF
cdr3_nt: TGTGCCTGGAGTCCCACCGGGATCAAGAACACTGAAGCTTTCTTT

clone_size: .
v_call: TRBV7-9
j_call: TRBJ2-1
d_call: .
cdr3_aa: CASSFQGPNEQFF
cdr3_nt: TGTGCCAGCAGCTTCCAGGGGCCGAATGAGCAGTTCTTC

clone_size: once
v_call: TRBV9
j_call: TRBJ1-6
d_call: .
cdr3_aa: CASSVGAGNSPLHF
cdr3_nt: TGTGCCAGCAGCGTAGGAGCAGGAAATTCACCCCTCCACTTT

clone_size: once
v_call: TRBV19
j_call: TRBJ2-1
d_call: TRBD2
cdr3_aa: CASSIPGGGGARFF
cdr3_nt: TGTGCCAGTAGTATTCCCGGCGGGGGTGGGGCGAGGTTCTTC

clone_size: .
v_call: TRBV19
j_call: TRBJ2-1
d_call: TRBD2
cdr3_aa: CASSHGRPGLGSYNEQFF
cdr3_nt: TGTGCCAGTAGTCACGGACGACCGGGACTAGGGTCCTACAATGAGCAGTTCTTC

clone_size: .
v_call: TRBV6-2/TRBV6-3
j_call: TRBJ2-1
d_call: TRBD2
cdr3_aa: CASSRGLAGVVFF
cdr3_nt: TGTGCCAGCAGCCGGGGACTAGCGGGAGTAGTTTTCTTC

clone_size: .
v_call: TRBV28
j_call: TRBJ1-3
d_call: .
cdr3_aa: CASRFGGSGTSLRTIYF
cdr3_nt: TGTGCCAGCAGGTTTGGGGGAAGCGGGACATCTCTAAGAACCATATATTTT

clone_size: .
v_call: TRBV7-9
j_call: TRBJ1-1
d_call: TRBD1
cdr3_aa: CASSSGQGNTEAFF
cdr3_nt: TGTGCCAGCAGCTCGGGACAGGGAAACACTGAAGCTTTCTTT

clone_size: .
v_call: TRBV4-1
j_call: TRBJ1-2
d_call: .
cdr3_aa: CASSQAVTGLLYGYTF
cdr3_nt: TGCGCCAGCAGCCAAGCGGTCACAGGCCTACTCTATGGCTACACCTTC

clone_size: .
v_call: TRBV18
j_call: TRBJ2-7
d_call: TRBD1
cdr3_aa: CASSPQTGSYEQYF
cdr3_nt: TGTGCCAGCTCACCCCAGACAGGGTCCTACGAGCAGTACTTC

clone_size: .
v_call: TRBV18
j_call: TRBJ1-5
d_call: .
cdr3_aa: CASSPDGHRYQPQHF
cdr3_nt: TGTGCCAGCTCACCGGACGGACATCGGTATCAGCCCCAGCATTTT

clone_size: .
v_call: TRBV7-2
j_call: TRBJ2-2
d_call: TRBD2
cdr3_aa: CASSQTSWTGELFF
cdr3_nt: TGTGCCAGCAGCCAGACTAGCTGGACCGGGGAGCTGTTTTTT

clone_size: .
v_call: TRBV28
j_call: TRBJ1-2
d_call: .
cdr3_aa: CASTIGAGLYGYTF
cdr3_nt: TGTGCCAGCACCATTGGGGCAGGGCTCTATGGCTACACCTTC

clone_size: .
v_call: TRBV5-1
j_call: TRBJ2-7
d_call: TRBD2
cdr3_aa: CASSLHTSGSYEQYF
cdr3_nt: TGCGCCAGCAGCTTACATACTAGCGGGAGTTACGAGCAGTACTTC